A selection of T cell receptor beta chains follows, all from one sample in a study of control samples from healthy donors and cancer patients. Libraries were prepared by immunoSEQ multiplex PCR; TCRdb keeps only in-frame clonotypes and omits some of them. The sample gives 200,000 to 250,000 clones, roughly 94% of which show up once; less than 1.6% is in the top ten. Sequenced material: blood. The receptors originated from a man in his fifties or sixties in good health. Both conserved end residues are part of each CDR3. The order of the fields is D gene, J gene, clone size, CDR3 length, V gene, CDR3 protein, CDR3 DNA. D genes are given only for firm matches. Clone size appears in some rows only: once, few, many, or a class for an expanded clone.

D: TRBD1; J: TRBJ1-1; size: few; length: 18; V: TRBV4-1; CDR3: CASSQQPGQGIRDTEAFF; DNA: TGCGCCAGCAGCCAACAACCGGGACAGGGGATTAGGGACACTGAAGCTTTCTTT
D: TRBD1; J: TRBJ1-1; size: NA; length: 16; V: TRBV5-1; CDR3: CASSLQGPDLNTEAFF; DNA: TGCGCCAGCAGCTTACAGGGGCCGGACCTGAACACTGAAGCTTTCTTT
D: TRBD1; J: TRBJ1-1; size: NA; length: 14; V: TRBV6-5; CDR3: CASSRDRDRVGAFF; DNA: TGTGCCAGCAGTCGCGACCGGGACAGGGTAGGGGCTTTCTTT
D: TRBD1; J: TRBJ2-7; size: NA; length: 14; V: TRBV18; CDR3: CASSPLGQAREQYF; DNA: TGTGCCAGCTCACCACTAGGACAGGCGCGAGAGCAGTACTTC
D: TRBD1; J: TRBJ2-7; size: NA; length: 15; V: TRBV3-1/TRBV3-2; CDR3: CASSQGGTGVYEQYF; DNA: TGTGCCAGCAGCCAAGGGGGGACAGGGGTCTACGAGCAGTACTTC
D: TRBD1; J: TRBJ1-2; size: NA; length: 17; V: TRBV5-1; CDR3: CASSRGQGATINYGYTF; DNA: TGCGCCAGCAGTCGGGGACAGGGGGCTACCATTAACTATGGCTACACCTTC
D: NA; J: TRBJ1-3; size: NA; length: 16; V: TRBV5-4; CDR3: CASSSGRPYSGNTIYF; DNA: TGTGCCAGCAGCTCCGGAAGGCCCTACTCTGGAAACACCATATATTTT
D: NA; J: TRBJ1-1; size: NA; length: 16; V: TRBV4-3; CDR3: CASSHGAGTMNTEAFF; DNA: TGCGCCAGCAGCCACGGTGCCGGGACAATGAACACTGAAGCTTTCTTT
D: NA; J: TRBJ1-3; size: NA; length: 15; V: TRBV11-2; CDR3: CASSTDPSSGNTIYF; DNA: TGTGCCAGCAGCACAGACCCCAGCTCTGGAAACACCATATATTTT
D: NA; J: TRBJ1-1; size: NA; length: 17; V: TRBV5-6; CDR3: CASSLGPEGGWNTEAFF; DNA: TGTGCCAGCAGCTTGGGGCCCGAAGGTGGTTGGAACACTGAAGCTTTCTTT
D: TRBD1; J: TRBJ1-4; size: NA; length: 15; V: TRBV3-1/TRBV3-2; CDR3: CASSYGQGFNEKLFF; DNA: TGTGCCAGCAGCTACGGACAGGGGTTTAATGAAAAACTGTTTTTT
D: NA; J: TRBJ2-7; size: NA; length: 14; V: TRBV18; CDR3: CASSPTTGSYEQYF; DNA: TGTGCCAGCTCACCGACGACAGGCTCCTACGAGCAGTACTTC
D: NA; J: TRBJ1-2; size: NA; length: 12; V: TRBV2; CDR3: CASMPVDYGYTF; DNA: TGTGCCAGCATGCCCGTAGACTATGGCTACACCTTC
D: NA; J: TRBJ1-2; size: once; length: 14; V: TRBV6-4; CDR3: CASSPDQGAYGYTF; DNA: TGTGCCAGCAGCCCTGATCAGGGTGCCTATGGCTACACCTTC
D: NA; J: TRBJ1-1; size: NA; length: 14; V: TRBV18; CDR3: CASSPPAGNTEAFF; DNA: TGTGCCAGCTCACCACCAGCCGGGAACACTGAAGCTTTCTTT
D: TRBD2; J: TRBJ2-1; size: NA; length: 17; V: TRBV19; CDR3: CASSKMWASGGAQEQFF; DNA: TGTGCCAGTAGTAAGATGTGGGCTAGCGGGGGGGCGCAAGAGCAGTTCTTC
D: NA; J: TRBJ1-6; size: NA; length: 15; V: TRBV18; CDR3: CASSPGEGLNSPLHF; DNA: TGTGCCAGCTCACCAGGGGAGGGTCTAAATTCACCCCTCCACTTT
D: NA; J: TRBJ2-5; size: NA; length: 17; V: TRBV4-1; CDR3: CASSLLQNLRQQETQYF; DNA: TGCGCCAGCAGCCTCCTACAAAACTTGCGGCAGCAAGAGACCCAGTACTTC
D: NA; J: TRBJ1-1; size: NA; length: 12; V: TRBV9; CDR3: CASSTLNTEAFF; DNA: TGTGCCAGCAGCACCTTAAACACTGAAGCTTTCTTT
D: NA; J: TRBJ1-2; size: NA; length: 14; V: TRBV27; CDR3: CASSRPGGGGGYTF; DNA: TGTGCCAGCAGCCGCCCCGGGGGCGGCGGTGGCTACACCTTC
D: NA; J: TRBJ1-1; size: NA; length: 14; V: TRBV6-5; CDR3: CASTYRGGITEAFF; DNA: TGTGCCAGCACCTACCGGGGAGGGATCACTGAAGCTTTCTTT
D: NA; J: TRBJ2-1; size: NA; length: 13; V: TRBV11-3; CDR3: CASSLSSNNEQFF; DNA: TGTGCCAGCAGCTTATCTTCAAACAATGAGCAGTTCTTC
D: NA; J: TRBJ2-2; size: NA; length: 15; V: TRBV28; CDR3: CASALGGTNTGELFF; DNA: TGTGCCAGCGCCTTAGGAGGGACGAACACCGGGGAGCTGTTTTTT
D: TRBD1; J: TRBJ1-5; size: NA; length: 17; V: TRBV7-9; CDR3: CASSYHGTGASNQPQHF; DNA: TGTGCCAGCAGCTACCATGGGACAGGGGCGAGCAATCAGCCCCAGCATTTT
D: NA; J: TRBJ2-1; size: NA; length: 15; V: TRBV18; CDR3: CASSPTGNSYNEQFF; DNA: TGTGCCAGCTCACCTACAGGGAACTCCTACAATGAGCAGTTCTTC
D: NA; J: TRBJ2-3; size: NA; length: 13; V: TRBV25-1; CDR3: CASSLKGVSTQYF; DNA: TGTGCCAGCAGTCTGAAGGGGGTTTCAACGCAGTATTTT
D: NA; J: TRBJ1-1; size: once; length: 13; V: TRBV5-4; CDR3: CASSLGGGTEAFF; DNA: TGTGCCAGCAGCTTGGGGGGGGGCACTGAAGCTTTCTTT
D: NA; J: TRBJ2-7; size: NA; length: 13; V: TRBV18; CDR3: CASSPPGHYEQYF; DNA: TGTGCCAGCTCACCACCGGGGCACTACGAGCAGTACTTC
D: TRBD2; J: TRBJ2-1; size: NA; length: 16; V: TRBV7-2; CDR3: CASSPWTSGGYNEQFF; DNA: TGTGCCAGCAGCCCGTGGACTAGCGGGGGGTACAATGAGCAGTTCTTC
D: TRBD1; J: TRBJ1-1; size: NA; length: 19; V: TRBV27; CDR3: CASSLSSFIFDRGNTEAFF; DNA: TGTGCCAGCAGTTTATCCTCCTTTATTTTCGACAGGGGGAACACTGAAGCTTTCTTT
D: NA; J: TRBJ1-3; size: NA; length: 16; V: TRBV7-6; CDR3: CASSPRDGISGNTIYF; DNA: TGTGCCAGCAGCCCCCGGGACGGTATCTCTGGAAACACCATATATTTT
D: NA; J: TRBJ1-4; size: NA; length: 15; V: TRBV19; CDR3: CASSISWGTNEKLFF; DNA: TGTGCCAGTAGTATCTCGTGGGGGACAAATGAAAAACTGTTTTTT
D: NA; J: TRBJ1-1; size: NA; length: 14; V: TRBV7-2; CDR3: CASSPWDKGTEAFF; DNA: TGTGCCAGCAGCCCCTGGGACAAAGGGACTGAAGCTTTCTTT
D: TRBD1; J: TRBJ1-1; size: NA; length: 17; V: TRBV15; CDR3: CATSREGRGPLNTEAFF; DNA: TGTGCCACCAGCAGGGAGGGCAGGGGGCCTTTGAACACTGAAGCTTTCTTT
D: NA; J: TRBJ2-1; size: NA; length: 13; V: TRBV19; CDR3: CASSIIDDNEQFF; DNA: TGTGCCAGTAGTATAATTGATGACAATGAGCAGTTCTTC
D: TRBD2; J: TRBJ2-1; size: NA; length: 15; V: TRBV5-1; CDR3: CASSWGLADGDEQFF; DNA: TGCGCCAGCAGCTGGGGACTAGCGGATGGGGATGAGCAGTTCTTC
D: NA; J: TRBJ1-5; size: NA; length: 13; V: TRBV18; CDR3: CASSESVNQPQHF; DNA: TGTGCCAGCTCAGAATCGGTGAATCAGCCCCAGCATTTT
D: NA; J: TRBJ2-5; size: NA; length: 13; V: TRBV7-7; CDR3: CASSIEGKSTQYF; DNA: TGTGCCAGCAGCATAGAAGGGAAATCGACCCAGTACTTC
D: NA; J: TRBJ1-4; size: NA; length: 14; V: TRBV27; CDR3: CASSLVATPEKLFF; DNA: TGTGCCAGCAGTTTAGTTGCAACCCCTGAAAAACTGTTTTTT
D: NA; J: TRBJ1-4; size: NA; length: 14; V: TRBV11-2; CDR3: CASRAGGSISELFF; DNA: TGTGCCAGCAGGGCAGGCGGGTCTATAAGTGAACTGTTTTTT
D: TRBD1; J: TRBJ2-1; size: NA; length: 16; V: TRBV28; CDR3: CASSLLPGQGNNEQFF; DNA: TGTGCCAGCAGTTTGCTACCGGGACAGGGAAACAATGAGCAGTTCTTC
D: TRBD1; J: TRBJ1-1; size: NA; length: 15; V: TRBV19; CDR3: CASSESKDRGLRAFF; DNA: TGTGCCAGTAGTGAATCCAAGGACAGGGGGCTTAGGGCTTTCTTT
D: NA; J: TRBJ1-2; size: NA; length: 14; V: TRBV9; CDR3: CASSVEPGWSGYTF; DNA: TGTGCCAGCAGCGTAGAGCCAGGGTGGAGTGGCTACACCTTC
D: NA; J: TRBJ1-1; size: NA; length: 12; V: TRBV30; CDR3: CAWSRDGLEAFF; DNA: TGTGCCTGGAGCCGAGACGGACTTGAAGCTTTCTTT
D: NA; J: TRBJ1-6; size: NA; length: 15; V: TRBV7-8; CDR3: CASTAQGSYNSPLHF; DNA: TGTGCCAGCACCGCGCAGGGGTCCTATAATTCACCCCTCCACTTT
D: TRBD2; J: TRBJ2-5; size: NA; length: 14; V: TRBV5-1; CDR3: CASSSGLAEETQYF; DNA: TGCGCCAGCAGCTCGGGACTAGCGGAAGAGACCCAGTACTTC
D: NA; J: TRBJ2-4; size: once; length: 18; V: TRBV19; CDR3: CASSLGSVALLAKNIQYF; DNA: TGTGCCAGTAGTTTGGGAAGCGTGGCCTTGCTAGCCAAAAACATTCAGTACTTC
D: TRBD1; J: TRBJ2-1; size: NA; length: 15; V: TRBV27; CDR3: CASRVGTGGDNEQFF; DNA: TGTGCCAGCAGAGTAGGGACAGGGGGAGACAATGAGCAGTTCTTC
D: NA; J: TRBJ1-2; size: NA; length: 13; V: TRBV7-9; CDR3: CASSLAGAYGYTF; DNA: TGTGCCAGCAGCTTAGCCGGAGCGTATGGCTACACCTTC
D: NA; J: TRBJ1-2; size: once; length: 19; V: TRBV28; CDR3: CASSPPRTGLGNFNYGYTF; DNA: TGTGCCAGCAGCCCACCCCGTACAGGGTTAGGGAATTTTAACTATGGCTACACCTTC
D: NA; J: TRBJ1-2; size: NA; length: 16; V: TRBV6-5; CDR3: CASSYSPYGANYGYTF; DNA: TGTGCCAGCAGTTACTCTCCCTACGGGGCCAACTATGGCTACACCTTC
D: NA; J: TRBJ1-5; size: NA; length: 12; V: TRBV27; CDR3: CASRTATQPQHF; DNA: TGTGCCAGCAGAACCGCGACTCAGCCCCAGCATTTT
D: NA; J: TRBJ1-2; size: NA; length: 13; V: TRBV10-1; CDR3: CASSETTMRGYTF; DNA: TGCGCCAGCAGTGAGACCACCATGAGGGGCTACACCTTC